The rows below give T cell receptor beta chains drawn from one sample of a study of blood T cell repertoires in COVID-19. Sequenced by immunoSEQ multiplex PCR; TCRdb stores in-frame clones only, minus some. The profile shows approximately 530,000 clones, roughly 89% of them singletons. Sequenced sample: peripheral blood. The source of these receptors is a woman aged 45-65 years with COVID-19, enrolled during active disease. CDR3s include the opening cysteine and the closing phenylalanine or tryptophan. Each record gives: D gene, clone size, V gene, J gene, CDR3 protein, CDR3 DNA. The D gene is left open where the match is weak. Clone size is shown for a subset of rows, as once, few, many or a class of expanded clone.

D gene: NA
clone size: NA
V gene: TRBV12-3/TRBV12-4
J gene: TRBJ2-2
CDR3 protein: CASNQVLTGELFF
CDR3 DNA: TGTGCCAGCAATCAGGTGCTCACCGGGGAGCTGTTTTTT

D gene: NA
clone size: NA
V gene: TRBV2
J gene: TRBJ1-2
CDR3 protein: CASSESPGRYGYTF
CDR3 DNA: TGTGCCAGCAGTGAATCCCCCGGCAGGTATGGCTACACCTTC

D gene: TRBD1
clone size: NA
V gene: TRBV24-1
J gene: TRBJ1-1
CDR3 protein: CATRPSDRENTEAFF
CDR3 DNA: TGTGCCACCCGACCCAGCGACAGGGAGAACACTGAAGCTTTCTTT

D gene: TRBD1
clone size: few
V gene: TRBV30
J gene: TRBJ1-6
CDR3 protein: CAWRRGQGSSPLHF
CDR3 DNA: TGTGCCTGGAGACGTGGACAGGGGAGTTCACCCCTCCACTTT

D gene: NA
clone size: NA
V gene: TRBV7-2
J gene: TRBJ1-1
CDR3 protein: CASSLVRRRGTEAFF
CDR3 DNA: TGTGCCAGCAGCTTAGTCCGCCGGAGAGGTACTGAAGCTTTCTTT

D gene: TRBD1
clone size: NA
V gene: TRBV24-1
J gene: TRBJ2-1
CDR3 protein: CATSDMGTGGYNEQFF
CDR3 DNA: TGTGCCACCAGTGATATGGGGACAGGGGGCTACAATGAGCAGTTCTTC

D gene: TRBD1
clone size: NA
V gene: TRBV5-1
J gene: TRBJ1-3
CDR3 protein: CASSLTGGSSGNTIYF
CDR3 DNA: TGCGCCAGCAGCTTGACAGGGGGCTCTTCGGGAAACACCATATATTTT

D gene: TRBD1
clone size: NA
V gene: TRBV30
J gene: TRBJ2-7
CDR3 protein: CAWTVGQQAKYF
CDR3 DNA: TGTGCCTGGACCGTGGGACAGCAGGCCAAGTACTTC

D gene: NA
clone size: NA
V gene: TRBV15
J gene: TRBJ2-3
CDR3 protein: CATSRRSGVADTQYF
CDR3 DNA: TGTGCCACCAGCAGACGATCGGGGGTGGCAGATACGCAGTATTTT

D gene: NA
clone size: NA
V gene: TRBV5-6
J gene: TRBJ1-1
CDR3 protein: CASTIPGSVNTEAFF
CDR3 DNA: TGTGCCAGCACCATTCCCGGGTCAGTTAACACTGAAGCTTTCTTT

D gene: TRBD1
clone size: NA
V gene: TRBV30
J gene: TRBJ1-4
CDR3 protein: CAWSVGTGDEKLFF
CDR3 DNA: TGTGCCTGGAGCGTAGGGACAGGGGACGAAAAACTGTTTTTT

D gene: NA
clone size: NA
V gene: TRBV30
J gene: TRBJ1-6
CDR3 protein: CAWSAPRGGSSPLHF
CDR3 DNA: TGTGCCTGGAGTGCACCGCGGGGAGGGAGTTCACCCCTCCACTTT

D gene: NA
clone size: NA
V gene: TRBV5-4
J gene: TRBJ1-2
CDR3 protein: CASSLNGAYGYTF
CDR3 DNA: TGTGCCAGCAGCCTTAACGGTGCCTATGGCTACACCTTC

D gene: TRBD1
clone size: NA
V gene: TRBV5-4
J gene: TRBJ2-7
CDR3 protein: CASSNDRGNYEQYF
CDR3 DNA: TGTGCCAGCAGCAATGACAGGGGGAACTACGAGCAGTACTTC

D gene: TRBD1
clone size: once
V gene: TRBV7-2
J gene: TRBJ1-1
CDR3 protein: CASSFTGATEAFF
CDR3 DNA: TGTGCCAGCAGCTTTACAGGGGCCACTGAAGCTTTCTTT

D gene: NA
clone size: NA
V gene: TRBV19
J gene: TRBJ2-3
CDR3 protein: CASSIGGLEGDTQYF
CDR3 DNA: TGTGCCAGTAGTATTGGGGGACTTGAGGGAGATACGCAGTATTTT

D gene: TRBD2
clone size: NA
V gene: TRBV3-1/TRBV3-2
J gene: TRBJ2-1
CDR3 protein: CASSQRAGGLSNEQFF
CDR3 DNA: TGTGCCAGCAGCCAACGTGCGGGGGGGCTTTCCAATGAGCAGTTCTTC

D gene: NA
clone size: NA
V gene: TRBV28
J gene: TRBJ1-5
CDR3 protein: CASNSITGSNQPQHF
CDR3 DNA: TGTGCCAGCAATAGCATCACCGGGAGCAATCAGCCCCAGCATTTT

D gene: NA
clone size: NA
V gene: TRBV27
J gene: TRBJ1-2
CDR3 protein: CASSLSGALGVHTF
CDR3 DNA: TGTGCCAGCAGTTTATCGGGGGCGCTAGGGGTCCACACCTTC

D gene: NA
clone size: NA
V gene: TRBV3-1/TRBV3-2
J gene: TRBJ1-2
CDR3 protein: CASSQDRVAYGYTF
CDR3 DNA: TGTGCCAGCAGCCAAGATCGGGTTGCCTATGGCTACACCTTC

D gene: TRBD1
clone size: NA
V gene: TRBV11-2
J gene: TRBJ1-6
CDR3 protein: CASSLRTGVMNSPLHF
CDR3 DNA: TGTGCCAGCAGCTTAAGGACAGGGGTCATGAATTCACCCCTCCACTTT

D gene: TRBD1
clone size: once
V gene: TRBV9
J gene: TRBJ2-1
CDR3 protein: CASSFQDRPEQFF
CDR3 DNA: TGTGCCAGCAGTTTCCAGGACAGGCCTGAGCAGTTCTTC

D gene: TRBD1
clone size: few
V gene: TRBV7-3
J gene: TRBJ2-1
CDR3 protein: CASSLGTANNEQFF
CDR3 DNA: TGTGCCAGCAGCTTGGGGACAGCAAACAATGAGCAGTTCTTC

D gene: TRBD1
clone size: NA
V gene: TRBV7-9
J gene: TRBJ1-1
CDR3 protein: CASSLEGDSTEAFF
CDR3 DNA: TGTGCCAGCAGCTTAGAAGGGGACAGCACTGAAGCTTTCTTT

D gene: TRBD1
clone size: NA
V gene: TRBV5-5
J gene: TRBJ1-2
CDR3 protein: CASRFRQGEGGYTF
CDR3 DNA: TGTGCCAGCAGGTTTAGACAGGGTGAGGGTGGCTACACCTTC

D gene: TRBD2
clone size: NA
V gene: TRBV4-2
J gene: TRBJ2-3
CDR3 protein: CASSQDRGFRGGPDTQYF
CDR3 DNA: TGTGCCAGCAGCCAAGATAGGGGTTTCCGGGGGGGCCCGGATACGCAGTATTTT

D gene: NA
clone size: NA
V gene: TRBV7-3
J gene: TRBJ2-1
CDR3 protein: CASSLPGVYNEQFF
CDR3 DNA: TGTGCCAGCAGCTTACCCGGGGTCTACAATGAGCAGTTCTTC

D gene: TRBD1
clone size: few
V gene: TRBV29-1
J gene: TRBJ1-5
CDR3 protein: CSALEGAEGPQHF
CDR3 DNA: TGCAGCGCCCTGGAGGGGGCCGAAGGGCCCCAGCATTTT

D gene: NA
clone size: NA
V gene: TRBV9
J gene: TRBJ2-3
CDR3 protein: CASSVAGLTVVPTDTQYF
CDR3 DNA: TGTGCCAGCAGCGTAGCAGGACTGACTGTAGTACCCACAGATACGCAGTATTTT

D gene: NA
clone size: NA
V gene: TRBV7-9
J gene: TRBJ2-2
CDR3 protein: CASSPNSAAGELFF
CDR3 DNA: TGTGCCAGCAGCCCGAATAGTGCGGCCGGGGAGCTGTTTTTT

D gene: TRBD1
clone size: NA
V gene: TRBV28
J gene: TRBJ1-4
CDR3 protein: CASSQTGSNEKLFF
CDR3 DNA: TGTGCCAGCAGCCAGACAGGGTCTAATGAAAAACTGTTTTTT

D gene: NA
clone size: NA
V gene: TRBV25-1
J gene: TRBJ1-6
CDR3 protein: CASSEGQNSPLHF
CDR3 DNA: TGTGCCAGCAGTGAGGGCCAAAATTCACCCCTCCACTTT

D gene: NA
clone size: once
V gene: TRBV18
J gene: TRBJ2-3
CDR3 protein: CASSPIQASTDTQYF
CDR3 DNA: TGTGCCAGCTCACCGATACAGGCTAGCACAGATACGCAGTATTTT

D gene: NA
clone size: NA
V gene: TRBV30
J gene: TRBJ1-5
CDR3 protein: CAWDSARGNQPQHF
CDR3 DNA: TGTGCCTGGGACTCCGCGAGGGGCAATCAGCCCCAGCATTTT

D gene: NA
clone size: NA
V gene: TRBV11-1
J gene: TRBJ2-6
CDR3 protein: CASSWSSSSGANVLTF
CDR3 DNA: TGTGCCAGCAGCTGGAGCTCTTCCTCTGGGGCCAACGTCCTGACTTTC

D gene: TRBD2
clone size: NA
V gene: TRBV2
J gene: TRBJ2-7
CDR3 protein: CATGRGYEQYF
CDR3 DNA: TGTGCCACCGGGCGGGGGTACGAGCAGTACTTC

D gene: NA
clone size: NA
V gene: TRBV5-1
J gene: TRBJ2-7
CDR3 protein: CASSRPGGDEQYF
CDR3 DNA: TGCGCCAGCAGCCGACCCGGAGGGGATGAGCAGTACTTC

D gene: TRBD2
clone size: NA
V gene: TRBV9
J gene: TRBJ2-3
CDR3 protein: CASSVGGGGPSTDTQYF
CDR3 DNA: TGTGCCAGCAGCGTAGGGGGCGGGGGGCCTAGCACAGATACGCAGTATTTT

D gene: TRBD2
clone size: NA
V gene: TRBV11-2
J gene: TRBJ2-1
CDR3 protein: CASSSRLAERYNEQFF
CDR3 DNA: TGTGCCAGCAGCTCGAGACTAGCGGAACGCTACAATGAGCAGTTCTTC

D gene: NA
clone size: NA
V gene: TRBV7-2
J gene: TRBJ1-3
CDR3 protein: CASSRQGSSGNTIYF
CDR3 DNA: TGTGCCAGCAGTCGCCAGGGGTCCTCTGGAAACACCATATATTTT

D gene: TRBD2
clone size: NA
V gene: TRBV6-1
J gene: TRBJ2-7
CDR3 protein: CASSVLAGGPRLGEQYF
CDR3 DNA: TGTGCCAGCAGTGTACTAGCGGGGGGGCCCCGCCTAGGCGAGCAGTACTTC

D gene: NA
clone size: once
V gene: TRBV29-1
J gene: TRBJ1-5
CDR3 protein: CSVVQGTPDQPQHF
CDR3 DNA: TGCAGCGTTGTTCAGGGGACCCCAGATCAGCCCCAGCATTTT

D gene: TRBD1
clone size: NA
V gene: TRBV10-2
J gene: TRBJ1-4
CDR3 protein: CASSSGQSNEKLFF
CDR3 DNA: TGCGCCAGCAGTTCGGGACAGAGTAATGAAAAACTGTTTTTT

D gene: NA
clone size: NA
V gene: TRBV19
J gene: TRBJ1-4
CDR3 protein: CASSGPDNEKLFF
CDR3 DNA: TGTGCCAGTAGTGGGCCGGATAATGAAAAACTGTTTTTT

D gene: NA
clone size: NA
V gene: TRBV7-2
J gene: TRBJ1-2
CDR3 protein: CASSLDARGYGYTF
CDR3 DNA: TGTGCCAGCAGCTTAGATGCCAGGGGCTATGGCTACACCTTC